This T cell receptor beta chain was found in a study of identical twins. This CDR3 comprises 16 residues. The V segment lost 4 bases and the J segment 6 bases; nucleotides outside the gene matches: 13. Germline CDR1 KGHDR, CDR2 SFDVKD. Template switching added a universal primer binding site, and final cDNA carried unique molecular identifiers. One entry per CDR3 protein results from TCRdb running MiXCR on the 5' RACE reads. The top ten hold 0.98% of the sample, which has roughly 700,000 distinct CDR3 sequences, more than 6.5% seen once. Notes on this clonotype: Its antigen is not identified.

Whole-study findings and limits: Recombination models fit unrelated individuals' TCR alpha sharing but underestimated twins'. Clonotypes of the beta chain that were abundant in cord blood carried fewer insertions (memory repertoires showed none).

Separately, the same data were catalogued under a study of yellow fever vaccine responses in identical twins.

This clonotype originated in a woman aged 18-29 years in good health. The chain employs TRBV24-1 and TRBJ2-5; 7 bases match TRBD1. Sequencing input: PBMCs. CDR3 sequence: CATSDSTGAWEKTQYF. The CDR3 nucleotides read TGTGCCACCAGTGACTCTACAGGGGCGTGGGAAAAGACCCAGTACTTC.